A single TCR beta chain is shown here with its context. These data come from a study of blood T cell repertoires in COVID-19. Study details: PBMCs, B-cell-depleted T cells, or T cells were the source of the cDNA or gDNA that made up the material.

As originally analysed: Amplification of reference gene primers was used by the study to estimate nucleated cell counts. Produced via immunoSEQ multiplex PCR; TCRdb's table is partial and in-frame only. V, J and clone size were drawn from that table, and D and trimming were deduced from the DNA. The table shows about 230,000 clones, with roughly 89% occurring only once. Germline assignment: CDR1 LGHNA and CDR2 YSLEER. The germline V and J ends were trimmed by 0 bases and 4 bases, with 9 bases remaining between them. The CDR3 runs 14 residues. The cohort comprised adults aged about 18 to 90 years residing in some 24 US areas. Membership in each cohort depended on participant-reported clinical history.

This TCR was sampled from a woman in her 30s with acute COVID-19. The sample consisted of PBMCs or T cells enriched from blood (not recorded which). The chain is built from TRBV4-3 and TRBJ1-2; D is unclear. The CDR3: CASSQEAGIYGYTF. The CDR3, as DNA: TGCGCCAGCAGCCAAGAAGCGGGAATCTATGGCTACACCTTC.